The next 32 T cell receptor beta chains were all read from a single sample in a study of graft-versus-host responses after intestinal transplantation. These receptors' targets are unknown. Clones were sequenced by immunoSEQ multiplex PCR, and TCRdb holds only the in-frame ones, with some missing. The table records 95,000 to 110,000 clones, more than 85% of them present only once. The source material was unstimulated CD4+ T cells sorted from spleen or lymph node cells, sampled before intestinal transplant. The receptors derive from a human donor who received an intestinal transplant.

The chain is built from TRBV4-1 and TRBJ2-7; 8 bases match TRBD1. The CDR3 runs to 16 residues. With 3 bases clipped from V and 4 bases from J, the junction kept 11 bases outside the gene matches. Per germline, CDR1 MGHRA and CDR2 YSYEKL. Written as DNA, the CDR3 is TGCGCCAGCAGCCAGATCCGGGACAGGATCCCTTACGAGCAGTACTTC. Amino acids: CASSQIRDRIPYEQYF.

The chain is built from TRBV11-3 and TRBJ2-3, with 10 bases matching TRBD1. Per the germline V gene, CDR1 is SGHNT and CDR2 is YENEEA. J lost 0 bases, V lost 5 bases, and 8 bases had no gene match. CDR3 size: 17 residues. CDR3 nucleotides: TGTGCCAGCAGCCACGGGACAGGGGTCGGGAGCACAGATACGCAGTATTTT. Translated, it gives CASSHGTGVGSTDTQYF.

This sequence joins TRBV11-2 and TRBJ1-1, with D perhaps matching TRBD1 (5 bases). Trimming cost V 4 bases and J 9 bases, with 12 bases left between them. Germline V CDR1 and CDR2: SGHAT, FQNNGV. The CDR3 contains 12 residues. The CDR3 region is CASSSEGKKAFF. The CDR3 DNA sequence: TGTGCCAGCAGCTCGGAGGGGAAAAAAGCTTTCTTT. The entire variable domain, with the rest obtained from reference TRBV11-2 and TRBJ1-1, is as follows: EAGVAQSPRYKIIEKRQSVAFWCNPISGHATLYWYQQILGQGPKLLIQFQNNGVVDDSQLPKDRFSAERLKGVDSTLKIQPAKLEDSAVYLCASSSEGKKAFFGQGTRLTVV.

CDR3 amino acids: CASSTDRDYGYTF. The CDR3 bases are TGTGCCAGCAGCACGGACAGGGATTATGGCTACACCTTC. The V gene is TRBV5-4, the J gene TRBJ1-2; TRBD1 aligns across 8 bases. In germline, CDR1 is SGHNT, CDR2 YYREEE (reference sequence). The CDR3 spans 13 residues. With 4 bases clipped from V and 5 bases from J, the junction kept 4 bases outside the gene matches.

The chain links TRBV4-2 to TRBJ2-5, with 13 bases matching TRBD2. The J call may be incorrect, as the DNA end agrees better with TRBJ2-7. The CDR3 spans 17 residues. Germline CDR1 and CDR2: LGHNA and YNFKEQ. The CDR3 loop reads CASSQKLAGGPSHEQYF. Here the CDR3 DNA reads TGTGCCAGCAGCCAAAAACTAGCGGGGGGGCCTTCCCACGAGCAGTACTTC.

The gene calls are TRBV2 and TRBJ2-7; D is ambiguous. The CDR3 totals 10 residues. V was pared by 1 base and J by 6 bases, with 1 base between. Germline CDR1 is SNHLY and CDR2 is FYNNEI. The CDR3 DNA is TGTGCCAGCAGTGAAGGCGAGCAGTACTTC. Its protein is CASSEGEQYF.

This chain connects TRBV11-1 to TRBJ2-3; a weak D match, TRBD1 (5 bases). CDR1 is SGHAT and CDR2 is FQDESV in the germline V gene (reference sequence). Trimming left V 6 bases short and J 7 bases short, with 20 bases between. This CDR3 spans 15 amino acids. For the CDR3, the DNA is TGTGCCAGCAGTCACGGCCAGGGCCAAGGGAATACGCAGTATTTT. Amino acids: CASSHGQGQGNTQYF.

At least ten counts were recorded for this clone. The genes are TRBV7-9 and TRBJ1-5, with TRBD1 as a possible D gene (5 bases). V lost 1 base, J lost 6 bases, and 10 bases lay in between. The CDR3 runs to 14 residues. From germline, CDR1 is SEHNR and CDR2 FQNEAQ (reference sequence). The CDR3 reads CASSLGGERQPQHF. The CDR3 coding sequence is TGTGCCAGCAGCTTAGGGGGGGAGCGTCAGCCCCAGCATTTT.

This clone came up once. This chain uses TRBV29-1 with TRBJ2-3, with D hard to call. CDR1 and CDR2 (germline): SQVTM, ANQGSEA. CDR3 length: 13 amino acids. V lost 3 bases, J lost 4 bases, and 11 bases lay in between. The CDR3 region has the DNA TGCAGCGTTGAGGCAGTTAGTTCAGATACGCAGTATTTT. Translation gives CSVEAVSSDTQYF.

The chain combines TRBV7-9 with TRBJ2-7; D tentatively fits TRBD1 or TRBD2 (8 bases each). Gene TRBJ2-5 matches the end of the DNA better, so the J call may be wrong. CDR1 SEHNR and CDR2 FQNEAQ come from the germline V gene (reference sequence). The CDR3 length is 15 residues. CDR3: CASSPVAGQVETQYF. The CDR3 coding sequence is TGTGCCAGCAGCCCAGTAGCGGGACAGGTAGAGACCCAGTACTTC.

This clone was observed a few times. V usage is TRBV5-6 and J usage is TRBJ2-7; D is ambiguous. Looked up from germline, CDR1 is SGHDT and CDR2 is YYEEEE. The CDR3 length is 11 residues. Trimming removed 1 base at V and 7 bases at J, with 6 bases between. DNA of the CDR3: TGTGCCAGCAGCTTGCGATATGAGCAGTACTTC. Translated: CASSLRYEQYF.

This rearrangement joins TRBV30 to TRBJ1-6; no clear D. CDR1 and CDR2 (germline): GTSNPN, SVGIG (reference sequence). The CDR3 is 12 amino acids. V was cut by 3 bases and J by 8 bases, with 8 bases left in between. The chain's CDR3 is CAWSPTYSPLHF. The DNA of the CDR3 is TGTGCCTGGAGCCCGACATATTCACCCCTCCACTTT.

The gene calls are TRBV7-9 and TRBJ2-3; D unresolved. CDR1 SEHNR and CDR2 FQNEAQ come from the germline V gene (reference sequence). V shed 1 base and J shed 4 bases, with 9 bases lying between them. This CDR3 region has 14 residues. CDR3 coding DNA: TGTGCCAGCAGCTTAGTCCGCCGGGCAGATACGCAGTATTTT. This translates into CASSLVRRADTQYF.

The genes are TRBV6-5 and TRBJ1-2, with D unclear. The V gene lost 4 bases and the J gene lost 2 bases, with 11 bases spanning the gap. The CDR3 is 14 residues long. Germline loops: CDR1 MNHEY, CDR2 SVGAGI. Written as DNA, the CDR3 is TGTGCCAGCAGTTTATCGGTCAAAAACTATGGCTACACCTTC. The encoded protein is CASSLSVKNYGYTF.

This chain uses TRBV5-4 with TRBJ1-2; 7 positions match TRBD1. Germline CDR1 SGHNT, CDR2 YYREEE (reference sequence). The CDR3 is 15 amino acids. With 1 base clipped from V and 2 bases from J, the junction kept 5 bases outside the gene matches. CDR3 loop: CASSLKGAPNYGYTF. CDR3 in DNA: TGTGCCAGCAGCTTGAAGGGGGCGCCGAACTATGGCTACACCTTC.

CDR3 sequence: CASISPGGPGELFF. The CDR3 region has the DNA TGTGCCAGCATCAGCCCGGGGGGTCCCGGGGAGCTGTTTTTT. The chain links TRBV28 to TRBJ2-2, with TRBD2 matching over 7 bases. The germline V gene encodes CDR1 MDHEN and CDR2 SYDVKM. Losses at the gene ends were 7 bases for V and 6 bases for J; bases not matched to a gene: 8. The CDR3 is 14 amino acids.

The chain links TRBV6-4 to TRBJ1-3, with unresolved D. The length of the CDR3 is 14 residues. Per the germline V gene, CDR1 is MRHNA and CDR2 is SNTAGT. Trimming left V 0 bases short and J 9 bases short, with 12 bases between. DNA of the CDR3: TGTGCCAGCAGTGACTCGCCCGGGATAGGCACCATATATTTT. Its translation: CASSDSPGIGTIYF.

The chain joins TRBV6-5 to TRBJ2-5; perhaps D is TRBD1 or TRBD2 (5 bases each). V shed 0 bases and J shed 1 base, with 9 bases lying between them. The CDR3 totals 15 residues. The germline CDR1 and CDR2 sequences are MNHEY and SVGAGI. Here the CDR3 DNA reads TGTGCCAGCAGTTACTCGAGGGGAATCCAAGAGACCCAGTACTTC. This encodes CASSYSRGIQETQYF.

CDR3 nucleotide sequence: TGTGCCAGCACCAGGACTAACTCTGGGGCCAACGTCCTGACTTTC. It encodes CASTRTNSGANVLTF. V usage is TRBV11-2 and J usage is TRBJ2-6; D may be TRBD2 (6 bases). The CDR3 consists of 15 residues. Trimming shortened V by 7 bases and J by 0 bases, and 10 bases separated the two germline ends. Looked up from germline, CDR1 is SGHAT and CDR2 is FQNNGV.

V is TRBV4-1 and J is TRBJ2-5, with 8 bases matching TRBD1. The J call is uncertain, as TRBJ2-7 better fits the DNA end. CDR1 is MGHRA and CDR2 is YSYEKL in the germline V gene. This CDR3 contains 13 residues. The CDR3 DNA reads TGCGCCAGCAGCCGGACAGGGTTGGGCGAGCAGTACTTC. It is translated as CASSRTGLGEQYF.

The chain couples TRBV5-1 to TRBJ2-1; 10 nucleotides agree with TRBD2. V was pared by 0 bases and J by 2 bases, with 14 bases of the junction left unmatched. The CDR3 covers 20 residues. Germline assignment: CDR1 SGHRS and CDR2 YFSETQ. The CDR3 nucleotides read TGCGCCAGCAGCTTGGAGGGGGTTCGGTCGAGCGGGAGGGCCTACAATGAGCAGTTCTTC. Translated, it gives CASSLEGVRSSGRAYNEQFF.

V usage is TRBV5-1 and J usage is TRBJ1-3; D is perhaps TRBD1 (5 bases). Germline lookup yields CDR1 SGHRS and CDR2 YFSETQ. CDR3 length equals 16 residues. Trimming cost V 4 bases and J 0 bases, with 14 bases left between them. In nucleotides, the CDR3 is TGCGCCAGCAGCCGACCCGGGACTGGCTCTGGAAACACCATATATTTT. Encoded protein: CASSRPGTGSGNTIYF.

The chain carries TRBV6-6 and TRBJ2-1; 9 bases are a match to TRBD2. Germline V gives CDR1 MNHNY, CDR2 SVGAGI (reference sequence). This CDR3 is 16 amino acids long. With V trimmed by 6 bases and J by 8 bases, 14 bases remained unmatched. DNA for the CDR3: TGTGCCAGCAGCTCTCGAATCCTAGCGGGACGGGATGAGCAGTTCTTC. Translated: CASSSRILAGRDEQFF.

The J gene is TRBJ1-1, the V gene TRBV7-3; D is ambiguous. The length of the CDR3 is 13 residues. Germline V CDR1 and CDR2: SGHTA, FQGTGA. V lost 2 bases and J lost 1, with 5 bases in between. CDR3 DNA sequence: TGTGCCAGCAGCTTACAGCAGAACACTGAAGCTTTCTTT. Residues: CASSLQQNTEAFF.

V usage is TRBV5-4 and J usage is TRBJ1-6; 7 nucleotides line up with TRBD1. J lost 9 bases, V lost 0 bases, and 3 bases had no gene match. Germline V CDR1 and CDR2: SGHNT, YYREEE (reference sequence). CDR3 size: 14 residues. CDR3 DNA: TGTGCCAGCAGCTTGGGGGACAGAGGTTCACCCCTCCACTTT. Its protein product is CASSLGDRGSPLHF.

The gene calls are TRBV19 and TRBJ1-6, with D hard to call. The CDR3 runs to 14 residues. CDR1 is LNHDA and CDR2 is SQIVND in the germline V gene (reference sequence). V was shortened by 7 bases and J by 3 bases, with 10 bases between the two germline ends. CDR3 in DNA: TGTGCCAGTAATAATGAATTCTATAATTCACCCCTCCACTTT. Translation: CASNNEFYNSPLHF.

The chain couples TRBV19 to TRBJ2-7, with 11 bases matching TRBD1. Trimming at V came to 4 bases and at J to 5 bases, leaving 7 bases not matched to a gene. CDR1 is LNHDA, CDR2 SQIVND, per germline (reference sequence). The CDR3 has 15 residues. In nucleotides, the CDR3 is TGTGCCAGTAGTAGCTCCGGGACAGGGGGACACGAGCAGTACTTC. Residues: CASSSSGTGGHEQYF.

The chain combines TRBV27 with TRBJ2-2; the D is unclear. The CDR3 consists of 13 residues. Per the germline V gene, CDR1 is MNHEY and CDR2 is SMNVEV (reference sequence). Trimming took 2 bases from V and 1 from J, leaving 2 bases between them. The CDR3 spells CASSLENTGELFF. The CDR3 DNA follows: TGTGCCAGCAGTTTAGAGAACACCGGGGAGCTGTTTTTT.

The genes are TRBV6-5 and TRBJ2-3, with 10 bases fitting TRBD2. Unmatched junction bases numbered 1, after V lost 0 bases and J lost 1 base. CDR3 length: 16 residues. Looked up from germline, CDR1 is MNHEY and CDR2 is SVGAGI. The CDR3 DNA is TGTGCCAGCAGTTACTCGGGGACTAGCGGCACAGATACGCAGTATTTT. This codes for CASSYSGTSGTDTQYF.

This sequence joins TRBV5-1 and TRBJ2-1, with 13 bases that match TRBD2. Germline trimming cut 6 bases from V and 9 bases from J; bases unmatched to any gene: 18. The CDR3 runs to 18 residues. Germline V CDR1 and CDR2: SGHRS, YFSETQ. CDR3 loop: CASTEWTSGGSLEGEQFF. As DNA, the CDR3 is TGCGCCAGCACGGAATGGACTAGCGGGGGTTCCCTTGAAGGTGAGCAGTTCTTC.

The chain links TRBV27 to TRBJ2-1; D remains ambiguous. The CDR3 is 13 residues long. Germline CDR1 is MNHEY and CDR2 is SMNVEV (reference sequence). Between the trimmed V and J ends, which lost 8 bases and 4 bases, there was a span of 12 bases. CDR3 sequence: CASARTSYNEQFF. DNA for the CDR3: TGTGCCAGCGCGAGGACCTCGTACAATGAGCAGTTCTTC.

The rearrangement uses TRBV5-1 and TRBJ1-3; D gene unclear. The germline gives CDR1 SGHRS, CDR2 YFSETQ. V gave up 3 bases and J gave up 0 bases, with 1 base separating them. CDR3 size: 12 residues. This CDR3 is CASSYSGNTIYF. CDR3 DNA: TGCGCCAGCAGCTACTCTGGAAACACCATATATTTT.